The entry below gives a single TCR beta chain sequence along with its context. TCRdb's copy holds only in-frame clones and misses some; the assay was immunoSEQ multiplex PCR. The data contain over 120,000 clones, 76% of them singletons. The length of the CDR3 is 18 residues. Trimming at V came to 1 base and at J to 8 bases, leaving 12 bases not matched to a gene. The germline gives CDR1 LGHNA, CDR2 YNFKEQ. These data come from a study of cytotoxic CD8 clonotypes in ibrutinib-treated CLL. This specimen consisted of PBMCs, obtained after 24 months of ibrutinib treatment. This receptor was obtained from a human donor with chronic lymphocytic leukemia. The chain couples TRBV4-2 to TRBJ2-1; 12 nucleotides match TRBD2. CDR3 sequence: CASSQGGLAGLGADEQFF. The CDR3 DNA sequence: TGTGCCAGCAGCCAAGGGGGACTAGCGGGCCTGGGCGCGGATGAGCAGTTCTTC.